This TCR beta chain was found in a study of CD8+ T cells in alopecia areata (dated by TCRdb to 2016 to 2019). Looking at the study overall: The treated patients, all with moderate-to-severe alopecia areata, were enrolled in an open-label pilot trial of oral tofacitinib given at 5 to 10 mg twice daily. Patients received tofacitinib for 6 to 18 months and were then followed off drug for 6 months to check for delayed response and recurrence. In both human patients and the C3H/HeJ mouse model, the study applied high-throughput TCRbeta sequencing to look at T cell clonal expansion in alopecia areata. Scalp tissue and sorted CD4+ and CD8+ peripheral blood T cells from patchy and totalis/universalis alopecia areata patients and from healthy controls were covered by human TCRbeta sequencing. Biopsies were taken from tofacitinib-treated patients at baseline and again at 4 and 24 weeks into treatment, and several of those patients also had a later scalp biopsy. Scalp clonality was compared among normal scalp (n=4), patchy alopecia areata scalp (n=8), and alopecia totalis/universalis scalp (n=8). RNA came from the PAXgene miRNA kit for fixed scalp, the miRNeasy kit for PBMCs, and the RNeasy kit for mouse skin. immunoSEQ multiplex PCR using 35 Vbeta forward primers and 13 Jbeta reverse primers was used to amplify TCRbeta CDR3 regions.

Spanning cysteine to phenylalanine, the CDR3 consists of 13 amino acids. Of the read, only the CDR3 DNA is kept; its 39 bases are in frame from base 1. A distance of 10 bases separates the germline ends of V and J, which lose 3 bases and 3 bases respectively. The germline V gene provides CDR1 SQVTM and CDR2 ANQGSEA. The investigation overall reported the following: Compared with normal scalp, lesional scalp had higher clonality and more expanded CD8+ clones, particularly in alopecia totalis/universalis, a pattern that suggests antigenic drive. Scalp TCR repertoire analysis is complicated because resident alphabeta T cells in normal human skin are also sequenced, whereas mouse skin is dominated by gammadelta T cells. Compared with mice, TCR sequences shared between patients were less clear, possibly partly because of HLA diversity across the patient population.

In its sample, this clone was seen a few times. No antigen is known for it. No clone much larger than this one lies a single base away; base qualities are absent. The label giving this sample's time point can be read as: baseline before oral tofacitinib. Lesional scalp punch biopsies and peripheral blood were collected from alopecia areata patients. After PBMCs were isolated by density centrifugation and stained for CD3, CD4 and CD8, a FACSAria was used to sort CD4+ and CD8+ T cells. Receptors were amplified or captured by the immunoSEQ multiplex PCR assay. RNA was extracted from all samples and reverse transcribed into cDNA, which served as template for TCR sequencing. First-strand cDNA was synthesized using SuperScript III with a 2:1 mix of oligo-dT and random hexamers. Amplification bias was assessed with a synthetic immune receptor repertoire, and residual bias was removed computationally. As for the authors' bioinformatics: After raw reads were preprocessed to remove errors, the CDR3 was defined following IMGT conventions as running from the conserved cysteine to phenylalanine. Clonality was computed by normalizing Shannon entropy by log2 of the number of productive unique TCRs and subtracting the result from 1. CD4 or CD8 identity of scalp clones was inferred by cross-referencing scalp TCRbeta sequences with sorted blood CD4 and CD8 repertoires. Sourced from immuneACCESS, this table was stored by TCRdb with only in-frame sequences that have V and J called. A share of the clones is absent; for the studies checked, an unresolved V gene accounts for under half, and the remainder has no known explanation. The DNA gave D and trimming, while V, J and clone size come from that table. The sample data list 120,000 or so clones, and approximately 58% of these were observed just once. Together, the top ten hold roughly 4.8% of the sample.

The chain couples TRBV29-1 to TRBJ2-3; TRBD2 is a possible D gene, resting on 6 matching bases. The sample consisted of CD4+ T cells sorted from blood, taken at week 0. The origin of this receptor is a human donor with alopecia areata. Here the CDR3 is given as CSVDWRGTDTQYF. The sequence in DNA is TGCAGCGTTGATTGGAGGGGAACAGATACGCAGTATTTT.